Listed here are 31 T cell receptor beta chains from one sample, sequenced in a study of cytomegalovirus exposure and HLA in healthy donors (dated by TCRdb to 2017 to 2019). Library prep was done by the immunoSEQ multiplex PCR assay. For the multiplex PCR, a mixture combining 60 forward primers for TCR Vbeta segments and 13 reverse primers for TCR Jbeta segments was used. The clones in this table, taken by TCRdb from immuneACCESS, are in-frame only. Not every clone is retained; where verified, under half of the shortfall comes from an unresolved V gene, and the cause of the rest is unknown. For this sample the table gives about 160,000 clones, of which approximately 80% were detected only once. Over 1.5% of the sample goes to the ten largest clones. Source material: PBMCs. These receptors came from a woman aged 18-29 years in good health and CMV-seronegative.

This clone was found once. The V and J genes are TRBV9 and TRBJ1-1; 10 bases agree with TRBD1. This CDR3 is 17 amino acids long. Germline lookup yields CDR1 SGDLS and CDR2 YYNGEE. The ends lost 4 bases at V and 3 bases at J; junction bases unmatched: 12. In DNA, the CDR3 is TGTGCCAGCAGCTCCAGGACAGGGGGTTCGGTGTACACTGAAGCTTTCTTT. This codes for CASSSRTGGSVYTEAFF.

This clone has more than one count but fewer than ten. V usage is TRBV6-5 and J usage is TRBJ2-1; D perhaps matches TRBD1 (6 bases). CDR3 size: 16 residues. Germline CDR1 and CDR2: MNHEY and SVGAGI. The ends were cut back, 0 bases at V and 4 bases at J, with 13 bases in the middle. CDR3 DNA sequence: TGTGCCAGCAGTTACTCCGGGACACTTCGATACAATGAGCAGTTCTTC. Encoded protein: CASSYSGTLRYNEQFF.

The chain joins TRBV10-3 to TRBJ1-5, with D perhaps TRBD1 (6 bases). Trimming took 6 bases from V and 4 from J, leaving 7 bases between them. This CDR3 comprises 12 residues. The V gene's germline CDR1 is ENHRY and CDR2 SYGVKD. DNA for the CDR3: TGTGCCATCAGGGACAGTAATCAGCCCCAGCATTTT. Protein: CAIRDSNQPQHF.

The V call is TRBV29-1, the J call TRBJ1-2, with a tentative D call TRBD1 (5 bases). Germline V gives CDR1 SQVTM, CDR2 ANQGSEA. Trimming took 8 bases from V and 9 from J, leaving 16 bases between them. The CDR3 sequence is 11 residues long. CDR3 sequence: CSCLEGLSYTF. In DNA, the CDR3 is TGCAGCTGCTTGGAGGGGTTGAGCTACACCTTC.

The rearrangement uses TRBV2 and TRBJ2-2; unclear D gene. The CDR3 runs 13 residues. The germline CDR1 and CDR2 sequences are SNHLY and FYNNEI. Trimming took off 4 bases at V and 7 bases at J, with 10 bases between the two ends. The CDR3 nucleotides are TGTGCCAGCAGTGTCCGGAGAGGCGGGGAGCTGTTTTTT. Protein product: CASSVRRGGELFF.

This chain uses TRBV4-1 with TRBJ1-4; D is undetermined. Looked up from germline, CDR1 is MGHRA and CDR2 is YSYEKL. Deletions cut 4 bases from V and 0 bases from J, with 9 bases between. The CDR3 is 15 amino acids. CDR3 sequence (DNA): TGCGCCAGCAGCCCCTACAGAGCAACTAATGAAAAACTGTTTTTT. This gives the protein CASSPYRATNEKLFF.

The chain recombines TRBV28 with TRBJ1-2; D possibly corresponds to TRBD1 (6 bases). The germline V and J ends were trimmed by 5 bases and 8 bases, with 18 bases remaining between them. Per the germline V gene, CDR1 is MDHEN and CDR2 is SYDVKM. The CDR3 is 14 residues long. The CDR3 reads CASSPPNRAQGYTF. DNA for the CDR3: TGTGCCAGCAGTCCGCCCAACAGGGCGCAGGGCTACACCTTC.

CDR3 coding DNA: TGTGCCAGCAGGGTTGGACAGCTGGGAAACACCATATATTTT. Amino acid sequence: CASRVGQLGNTIYF. This chain uses TRBV6-5 with TRBJ1-3; D possibly corresponds to TRBD1 (6 bases). Deletions cut 6 bases from V and 4 bases from J, with 13 bases between. This CDR3 spans 14 amino acids. The germline CDR1 and CDR2 sequences are MNHEY and SVGAGI.

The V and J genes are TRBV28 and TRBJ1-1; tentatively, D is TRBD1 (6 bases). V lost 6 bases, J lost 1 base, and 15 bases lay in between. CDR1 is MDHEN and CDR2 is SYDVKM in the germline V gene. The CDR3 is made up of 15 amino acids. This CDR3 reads CASSRNRERNTEAFF. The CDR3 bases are TGTGCCAGCAGCCGAAACAGGGAGAGGAACACTGAAGCTTTCTTT.

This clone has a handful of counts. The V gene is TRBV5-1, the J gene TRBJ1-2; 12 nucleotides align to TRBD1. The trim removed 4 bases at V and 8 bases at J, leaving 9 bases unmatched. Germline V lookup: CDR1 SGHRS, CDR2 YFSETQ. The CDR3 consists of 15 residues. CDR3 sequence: CASSPSGQGAKGYTF. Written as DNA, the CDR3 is TGCGCCAGCAGCCCCTCGGGACAGGGGGCAAAAGGCTACACCTTC. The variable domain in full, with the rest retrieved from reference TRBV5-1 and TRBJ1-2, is KAGVTQTPRYLIKTRGQQVTLSCSPISGHRSVSWYQQTPGQGLQFLFEYFSETQRNKGNFPGRFSGRQFSNSRSEMNVSTLELGDSALYLCASSPSGQGAKGYTFGSGTRLTVV.

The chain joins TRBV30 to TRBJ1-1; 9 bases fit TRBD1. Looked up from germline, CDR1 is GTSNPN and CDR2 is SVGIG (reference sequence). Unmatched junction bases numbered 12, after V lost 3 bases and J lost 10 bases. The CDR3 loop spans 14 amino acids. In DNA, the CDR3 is TGTGCCTGGAGCCAACAGGGGGCCCGGGGCCGAGCTTTCTTT. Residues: CAWSQQGARGRAFF.

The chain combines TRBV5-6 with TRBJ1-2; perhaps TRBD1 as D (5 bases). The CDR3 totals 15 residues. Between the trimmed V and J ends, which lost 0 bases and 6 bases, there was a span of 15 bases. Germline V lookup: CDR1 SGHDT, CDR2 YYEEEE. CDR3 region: CASSLGPTTADGYTF. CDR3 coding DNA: TGTGCCAGCAGCTTGGGCCCCACGACAGCTGATGGCTACACCTTC.

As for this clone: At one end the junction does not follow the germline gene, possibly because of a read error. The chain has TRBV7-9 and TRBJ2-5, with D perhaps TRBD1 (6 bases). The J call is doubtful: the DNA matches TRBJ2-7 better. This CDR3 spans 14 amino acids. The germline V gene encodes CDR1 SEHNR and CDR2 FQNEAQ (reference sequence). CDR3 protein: CASSRRQASNEQYF. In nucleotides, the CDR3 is TGTGCCAGCAGCCGCCGACAGGCCTCCAACGAGCAGTACTTC.

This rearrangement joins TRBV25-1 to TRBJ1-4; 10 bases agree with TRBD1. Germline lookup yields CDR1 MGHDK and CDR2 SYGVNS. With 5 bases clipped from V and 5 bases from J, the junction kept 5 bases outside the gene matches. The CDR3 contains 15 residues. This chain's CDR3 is CASSPLDRGNEKLFF. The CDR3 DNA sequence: TGTGCCAGCAGTCCCCTGGACAGGGGGAATGAAAAACTGTTTTTT.

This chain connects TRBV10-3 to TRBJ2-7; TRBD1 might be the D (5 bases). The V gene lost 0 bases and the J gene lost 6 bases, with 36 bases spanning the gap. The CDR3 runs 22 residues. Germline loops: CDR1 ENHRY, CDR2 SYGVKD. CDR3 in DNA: TGTGCCATCAGTGAGTCATTGGACAAAGTCTGGGCGGAAGATCCCCAGCTTATCGAGCAGTACTTC. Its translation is CAISESLDKVWAEDPQLIEQYF.

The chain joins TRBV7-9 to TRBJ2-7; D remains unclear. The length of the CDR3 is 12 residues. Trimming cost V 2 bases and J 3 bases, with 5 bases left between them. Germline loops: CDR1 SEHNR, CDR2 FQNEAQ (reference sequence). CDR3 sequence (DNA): TGTGCCAGCAGCTTATCCTTCTACGAGCAGTACTTC. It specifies CASSLSFYEQYF.

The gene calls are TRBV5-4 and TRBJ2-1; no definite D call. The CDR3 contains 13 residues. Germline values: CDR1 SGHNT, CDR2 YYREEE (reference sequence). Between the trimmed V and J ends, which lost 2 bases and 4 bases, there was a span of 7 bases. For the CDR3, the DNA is TGTGCCAGCAGCTTAGGAGCGTACAATGAGCAGTTCTTC. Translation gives CASSLGAYNEQFF.

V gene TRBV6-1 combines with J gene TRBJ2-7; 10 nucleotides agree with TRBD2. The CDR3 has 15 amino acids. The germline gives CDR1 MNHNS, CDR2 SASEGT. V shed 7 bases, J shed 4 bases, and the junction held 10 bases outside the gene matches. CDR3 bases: TGTGCCAGCACCCTTATAGCGGGGGGTTTTTACGAGCAGTACTTC. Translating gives CASTLIAGGFYEQYF.

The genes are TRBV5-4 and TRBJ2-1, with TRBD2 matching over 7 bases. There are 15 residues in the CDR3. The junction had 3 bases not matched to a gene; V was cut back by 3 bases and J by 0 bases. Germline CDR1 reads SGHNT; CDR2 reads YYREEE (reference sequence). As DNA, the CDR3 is TGTGCCAGCAGCTCCGGGGGGTCCTCCTACAATGAGCAGTTCTTC. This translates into CASSSGGSSYNEQFF.

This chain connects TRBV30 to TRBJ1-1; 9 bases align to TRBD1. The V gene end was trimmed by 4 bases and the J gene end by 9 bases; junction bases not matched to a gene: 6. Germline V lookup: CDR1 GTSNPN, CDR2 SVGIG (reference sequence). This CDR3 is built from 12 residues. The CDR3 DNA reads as TGTGCCTGGACGGGACAGGGCTTCCAAGCTTTCTTT. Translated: CAWTGQGFQAFF.

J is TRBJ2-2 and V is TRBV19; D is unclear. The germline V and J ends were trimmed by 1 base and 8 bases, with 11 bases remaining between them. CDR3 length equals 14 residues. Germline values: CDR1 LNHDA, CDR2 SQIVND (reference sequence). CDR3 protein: CASSIGSQTGELFF. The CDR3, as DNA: TGTGCCAGTAGTATAGGCTCCCAAACAGGGGAGCTGTTTTTT.

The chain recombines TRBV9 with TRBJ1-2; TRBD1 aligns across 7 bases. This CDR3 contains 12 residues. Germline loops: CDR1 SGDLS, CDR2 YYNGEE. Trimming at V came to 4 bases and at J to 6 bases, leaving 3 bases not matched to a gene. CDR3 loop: CASSKGTDGYTF. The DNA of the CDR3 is TGTGCCAGCAGCAAAGGGACAGATGGCTACACCTTC.

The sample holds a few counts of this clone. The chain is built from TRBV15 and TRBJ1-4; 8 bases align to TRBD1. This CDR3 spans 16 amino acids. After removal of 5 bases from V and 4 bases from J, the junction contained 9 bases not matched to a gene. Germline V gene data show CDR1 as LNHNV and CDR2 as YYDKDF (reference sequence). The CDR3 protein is CATSVATGQGNEKLFF. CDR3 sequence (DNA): TGTGCCACCAGCGTAGCAACCGGACAGGGTAATGAAAAACTGTTTTTT.

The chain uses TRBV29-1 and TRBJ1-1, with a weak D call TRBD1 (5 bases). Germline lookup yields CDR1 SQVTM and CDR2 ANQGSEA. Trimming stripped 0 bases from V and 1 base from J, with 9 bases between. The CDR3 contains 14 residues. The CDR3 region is CSVEDGHRNTEAFF. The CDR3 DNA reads TGCAGCGTTGAAGATGGACACCGGAACACTGAAGCTTTCTTT.

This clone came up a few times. The CDR3 DNA reads as TGTGCCAGCTCACCTCGAACACTAGGGAGGACAACCATGAACACTGAAGCTTTCTTT. Protein product: CASSPRTLGRTTMNTEAFF. The chain combines TRBV18 with TRBJ1-1, with a tentative D call TRBD1 (5 bases). V lost 3 bases to trimming and J lost 0 bases, with 23 bases between them. The germline gives CDR1 KGHSH, CDR2 LQKENI. The length of the CDR3 is 19 residues. The entire variable domain, with the rest obtained from reference TRBV18 and TRBJ1-1, is as follows: NAGVMQNPRHLVRRRGQEARLRCSPMKGHSHVYWYRQLPEEGLKFMVYLQKENIIDESGMPKERFSAEFPKEGPSILRIQQVVRGDSAAYFCASSPRTLGRTTMNTEAFFGQGTRLTVV.

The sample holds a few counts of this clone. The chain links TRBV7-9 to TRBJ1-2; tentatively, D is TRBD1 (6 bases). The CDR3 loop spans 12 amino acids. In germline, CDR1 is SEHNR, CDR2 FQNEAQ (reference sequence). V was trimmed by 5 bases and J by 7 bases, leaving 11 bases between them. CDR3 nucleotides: TGTGCCAGCAGCCCCGCCAGGGGTGGCTACACCTTC. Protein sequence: CASSPARGGYTF.

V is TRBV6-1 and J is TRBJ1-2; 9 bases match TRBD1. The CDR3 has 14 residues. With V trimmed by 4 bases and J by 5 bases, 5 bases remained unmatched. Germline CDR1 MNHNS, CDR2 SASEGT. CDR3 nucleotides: TGTGCCAGCAGTGCACGGACAGGGGAGTATGGCTACACCTTC. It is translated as CASSARTGEYGYTF.

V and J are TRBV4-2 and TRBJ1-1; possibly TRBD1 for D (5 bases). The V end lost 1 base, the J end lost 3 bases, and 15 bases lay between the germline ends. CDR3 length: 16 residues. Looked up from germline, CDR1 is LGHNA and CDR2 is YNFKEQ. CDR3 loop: CASSQVRGLGDTEAFF. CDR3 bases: TGTGCCAGCAGCCAAGTCCGGGGGTTGGGGGACACTGAAGCTTTCTTT.

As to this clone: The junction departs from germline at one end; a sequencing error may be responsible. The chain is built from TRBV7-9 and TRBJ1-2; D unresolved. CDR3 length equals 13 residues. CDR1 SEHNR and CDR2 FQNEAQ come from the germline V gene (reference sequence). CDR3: CASSGDVPYSYTF. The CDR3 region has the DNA TGTGCCAGCAGCGGAGACGTCCCCTATAGCTACACCTTC.

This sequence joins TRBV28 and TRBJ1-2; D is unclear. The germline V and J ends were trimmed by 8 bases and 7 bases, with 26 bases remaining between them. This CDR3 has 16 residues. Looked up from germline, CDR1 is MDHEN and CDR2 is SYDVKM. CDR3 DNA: TGTGCCAGCCTTACTAGGGCGGCGACGAACTGGGGTGGCTACACCTTC. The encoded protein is CASLTRAATNWGGYTF.

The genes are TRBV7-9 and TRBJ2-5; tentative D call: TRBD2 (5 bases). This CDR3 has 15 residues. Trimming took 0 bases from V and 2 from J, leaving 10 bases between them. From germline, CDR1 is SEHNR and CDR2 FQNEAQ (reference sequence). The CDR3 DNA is TGTGCCAGCAGCTTAGCGGTCGGCGGGCAAGAGACCCAGTACTTC. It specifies CASSLAVGGQETQYF.